Listed here is a single T cell receptor (beta chain). Its antigen is still unknown. These data belong to a study of cytomegalovirus exposure and HLA in healthy donors. The overall study: Most donors, approximately 82% of a few hundred genotyped, fell in the Caucasian-associated ancestry cluster.

The CDR3 sequence is 15 residues long. The ends were cut back, 4 bases at V and 2 bases at J, with 16 bases in the middle. Germline assignment: CDR1 SQVTM and CDR2 ANQGSEA. The PCR used 60 Vbeta and 13 Jbeta primers. Here immunoSEQ multiplex PCR was the method, and the copy in TCRdb shows in-frame clones only, minus some. The data hold about 160,000 clones, with approximately 81% observed a single time. Whole-study findings and limits: The authors enumerated over 150 TCR beta chains as linked to cytomegalovirus.

This sequence originates from a woman aged 30 to 39 in good health and CMV-seropositive. V and J are TRBV29-1 and TRBJ2-3; D is possibly TRBD2 (7 bases). Source material: PBMCs. The CDR3 loop reads CSVAVGAGVTDTQYF. DNA for the CDR3: TGCAGCGTTGCGGTGGGGGCGGGAGTCACAGATACGCAGTATTTT.